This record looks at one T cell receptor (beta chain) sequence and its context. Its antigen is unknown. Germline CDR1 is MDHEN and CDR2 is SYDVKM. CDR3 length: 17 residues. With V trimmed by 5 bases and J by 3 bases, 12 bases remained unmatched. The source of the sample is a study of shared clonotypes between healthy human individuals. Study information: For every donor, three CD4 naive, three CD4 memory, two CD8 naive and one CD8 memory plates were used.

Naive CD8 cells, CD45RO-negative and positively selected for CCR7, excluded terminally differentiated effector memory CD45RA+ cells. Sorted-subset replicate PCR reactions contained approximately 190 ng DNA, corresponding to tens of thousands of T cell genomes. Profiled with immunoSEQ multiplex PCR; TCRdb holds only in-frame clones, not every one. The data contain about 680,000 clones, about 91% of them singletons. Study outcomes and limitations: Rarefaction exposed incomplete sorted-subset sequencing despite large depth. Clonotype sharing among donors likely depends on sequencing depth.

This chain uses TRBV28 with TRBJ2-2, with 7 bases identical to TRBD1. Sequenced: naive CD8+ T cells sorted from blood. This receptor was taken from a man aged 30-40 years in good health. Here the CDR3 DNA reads TGTGCCAGCAGTCCCCTGTTGGGACAGCCAGACACCGGGGAGCTGTTTTTT. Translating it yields CASSPLLGQPDTGELFF.